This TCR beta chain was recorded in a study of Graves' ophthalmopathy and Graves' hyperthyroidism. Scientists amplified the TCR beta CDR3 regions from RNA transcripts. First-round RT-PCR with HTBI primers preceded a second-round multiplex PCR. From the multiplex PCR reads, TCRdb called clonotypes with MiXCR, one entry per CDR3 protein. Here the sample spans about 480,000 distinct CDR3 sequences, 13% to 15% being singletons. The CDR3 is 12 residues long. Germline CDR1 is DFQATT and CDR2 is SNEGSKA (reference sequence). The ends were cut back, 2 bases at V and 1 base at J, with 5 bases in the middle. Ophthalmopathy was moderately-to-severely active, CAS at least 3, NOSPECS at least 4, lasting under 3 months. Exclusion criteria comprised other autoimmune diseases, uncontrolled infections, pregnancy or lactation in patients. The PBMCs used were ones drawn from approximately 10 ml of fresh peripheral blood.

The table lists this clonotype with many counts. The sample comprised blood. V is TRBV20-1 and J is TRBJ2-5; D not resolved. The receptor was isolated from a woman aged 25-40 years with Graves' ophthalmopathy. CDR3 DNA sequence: TGCAGTGCTAGACACCTCCAAGAGACCCAGTACTTC. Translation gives CSARHLQETQYF.